This T cell receptor beta chain was documented in a study of OX40 agonist ivuxolimab in advanced cancers. Study-wide context: Patients' therapy was ivuxolimab, an antibody that acts as an agonist of OX40 (CD134).

The CDR3 is 14 residues long. Germline CDR1 and CDR2: GTSNPN and SVGIG (reference sequence). Between the trimmed V and J ends, which lost 2 bases and 3 bases, there was a span of 13 bases. Here immunoSEQ multiplex PCR was the method, and the copy in TCRdb shows in-frame clones only, minus some. The sample lists about 90,000 clones, just under 90% seen once, with 7.4% in the top ten. The sample here was CD4+ or CD8+ T cells sorted from blood, taken in a trial of the OX40 agonist ivuxolimab. V and J are TRBV30 and TRBJ1-2; D possibly corresponds to TRBD1 (5 bases). This sequence was found in an adult with an advanced solid tumor such as melanoma, head and neck, liver or kidney cancer. The CDR3 spells CAWSFPRGHYGYTF. CDR3 coding DNA: TGTGCCTGGAGTTTCCCTCGGGGCCACTATGGCTACACCTTC.